Listed below are T cell receptor beta chains from one sample, sequenced in a study of monozygotic twins with inflammatory bowel disease. Reprocessing the 5' RACE reads, TCRdb reports a single entry for every CDR3 protein and omits DNA. The sample totals 300,000 to 350,000 distinct CDR3 sequences. Sequencing used blood. The receptors were sampled from a human donor with ulcerative colitis or Crohn's disease, or a healthy co-twin of an affected twin (not recorded which). The CDR3 runs from the conserved cysteine through the conserved F or W.

j_call: TRBJ2-3; v_call: TRBV15; cdr3_aa: CATQRERGDTDTQYF
j_call: TRBJ1-1; v_call: TRBV4-1; cdr3_aa: CASSQEGGGTRVGRAEAFF
j_call: TRBJ2-1; v_call: TRBV9; cdr3_aa: CASSPGTGLGSLFF
j_call: TRBJ2-7; v_call: TRBV7-2; cdr3_aa: CASSRAPIQGSYEQYF
j_call: TRBJ2-1; v_call: TRBV30; cdr3_aa: CAWSVDSSVQRFF
j_call: TRBJ2-1; v_call: TRBV28; cdr3_aa: CASSLTPSVEQVF
j_call: TRBJ1-5; v_call: TRBV28; cdr3_aa: CSGQKRNQPQHF
j_call: TRBJ2-7; v_call: TRBV5-1; cdr3_aa: CASSAQTGAPYEQYF
j_call: TRBJ1-1; v_call: TRBV7-9; cdr3_aa: CASQTWDTEAFF
j_call: TRBJ2-5; v_call: TRBV5-1; cdr3_aa: CASSRASAQETQYF